This TCR beta chain emerged from a study of neurological immune-mediated disorders. This CDR3 has 15 amino acids. CDR1 is SQVTM, CDR2 ANQGSEA, per germline. J was trimmed by 9 bases and V by 6 bases; bases with no gene match: 12. From 2 million PBMCs stored at -80 C, the unsorted libraries were generated. This clonotype appeared many times. Its antigen remains unknown. Synthesis of cDNA was carried out by template-switch 5'RACE. The reaction used 10-nucleotide random UMIs. TCRdb itself ran the 5' RACE reads through MiXCR, one entry per CDR3 protein. The repertoire includes 70,000 or so distinct CDR3 sequences, roughly 3.1% of them detected once, and around 5.5% sits in the top ten. Study-level findings and limits: Expansion of TCR clones was greatest in HTLV-1-associated myelopathy and smallest in multiple sclerosis, where it fell below that of healthy controls. When the repertoires were grouped phylogenetically, those of 18 of the 34 multiple sclerosis patients came together in a single cluster of related CDR3 sequences, which points to a possible repertoire-level signature.

The receptor was derived from a woman aged 45-60 years with multiple sclerosis. Sequencing input: PBMCs. The J gene is TRBJ2-1, the V gene TRBV29-1; 12 bases are a match to TRBD1. The CDR3 reads CSVRPRDRGLGEQFF. CDR3 coding DNA: TGCAGCGTCCGTCCCCGGGACAGGGGGCTCGGTGAGCAGTTCTTC.